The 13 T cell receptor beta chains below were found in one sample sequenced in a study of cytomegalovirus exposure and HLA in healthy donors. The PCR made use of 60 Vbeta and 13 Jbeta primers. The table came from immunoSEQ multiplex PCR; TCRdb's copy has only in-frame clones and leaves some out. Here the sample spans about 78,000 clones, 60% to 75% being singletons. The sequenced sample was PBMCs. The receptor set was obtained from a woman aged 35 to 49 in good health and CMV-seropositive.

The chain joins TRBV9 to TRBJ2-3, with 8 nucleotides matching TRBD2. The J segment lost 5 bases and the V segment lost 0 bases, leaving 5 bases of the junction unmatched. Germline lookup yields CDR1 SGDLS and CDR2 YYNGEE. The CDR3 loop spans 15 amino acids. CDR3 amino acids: CASSVVSGSKDTQYF. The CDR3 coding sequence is TGTGCCAGCAGCGTAGTAAGCGGGAGTAAAGATACGCAGTATTTT. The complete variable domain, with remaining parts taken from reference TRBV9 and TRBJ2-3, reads DSGVTQTPKHLITATGQRVTLRCSPRSGDLSVYWYQQSLDQGLQFLIQYYNGEERAKGNILERFSAQQFPDLHSELNLSSLELGDSALYFCASSVVSGSKDTQYFGPGTRLTVL.

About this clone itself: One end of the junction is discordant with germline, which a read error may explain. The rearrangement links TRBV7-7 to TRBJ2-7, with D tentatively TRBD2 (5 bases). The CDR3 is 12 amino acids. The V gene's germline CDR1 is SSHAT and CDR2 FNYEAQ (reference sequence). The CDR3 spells CASSLDRGAQYF. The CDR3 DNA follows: TGTGCTAGCAGCTTAGATCGGGGTGCGCAGTACTTC.

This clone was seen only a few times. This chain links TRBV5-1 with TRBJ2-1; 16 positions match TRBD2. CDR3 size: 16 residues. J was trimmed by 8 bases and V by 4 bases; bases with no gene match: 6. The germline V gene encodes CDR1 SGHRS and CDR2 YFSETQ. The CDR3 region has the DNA TGCGCCAGCAGCAACGGGACTAGCGGGGGGGCGTATGAGCAGTTCTTC. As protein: CASSNGTSGGAYEQFF. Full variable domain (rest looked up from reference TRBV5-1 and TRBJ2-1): KAGVTQTPRYLIKTRGQQVTLSCSPISGHRSVSWYQQTPGQGLQFLFEYFSETQRNKGNFPGRFSGRQFSNSRSEMNVSTLELGDSALYLCASSNGTSGGAYEQFFGPGTRLTVL.

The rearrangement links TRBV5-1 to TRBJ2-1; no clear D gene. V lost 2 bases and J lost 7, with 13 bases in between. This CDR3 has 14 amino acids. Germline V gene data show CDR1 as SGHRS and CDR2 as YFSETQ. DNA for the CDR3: TGCGCCAGCAGCTTCGAGTTGGGCCGGAATGAGCAGTTCTTC. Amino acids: CASSFELGRNEQFF.

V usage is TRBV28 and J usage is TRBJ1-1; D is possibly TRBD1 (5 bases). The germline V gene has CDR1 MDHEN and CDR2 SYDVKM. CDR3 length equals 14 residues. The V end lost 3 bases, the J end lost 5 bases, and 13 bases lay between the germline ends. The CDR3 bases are TGTGCCAGCAGTTTCGGGGGTTGGGAAACTGAAGCTTTCTTT. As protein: CASSFGGWETEAFF.

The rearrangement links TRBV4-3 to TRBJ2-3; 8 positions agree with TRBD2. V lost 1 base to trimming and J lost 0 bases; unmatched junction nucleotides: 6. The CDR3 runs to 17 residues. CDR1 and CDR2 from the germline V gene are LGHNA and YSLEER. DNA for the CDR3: TGCGCCAGCAGCCAAGTAATCGGGGGGGGAAGCACAGATACGCAGTATTTT. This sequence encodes CASSQVIGGGSTDTQYF.

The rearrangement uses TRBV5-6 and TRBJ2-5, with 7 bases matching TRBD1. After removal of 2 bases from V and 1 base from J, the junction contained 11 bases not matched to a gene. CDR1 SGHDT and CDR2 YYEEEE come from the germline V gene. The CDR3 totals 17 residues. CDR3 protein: CASSFPGLAGGQETQYF. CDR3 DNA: TGTGCCAGCAGCTTTCCTGGATTAGCAGGGGGCCAAGAGACCCAGTACTTC.

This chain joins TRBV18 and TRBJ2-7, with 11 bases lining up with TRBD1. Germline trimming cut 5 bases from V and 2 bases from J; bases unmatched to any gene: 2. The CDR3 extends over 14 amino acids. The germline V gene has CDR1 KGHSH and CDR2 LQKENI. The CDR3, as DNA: TGTGCCAGCTCAACGGACAGGGGGCCCTACGAGCAGTACTTC. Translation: CASSTDRGPYEQYF.

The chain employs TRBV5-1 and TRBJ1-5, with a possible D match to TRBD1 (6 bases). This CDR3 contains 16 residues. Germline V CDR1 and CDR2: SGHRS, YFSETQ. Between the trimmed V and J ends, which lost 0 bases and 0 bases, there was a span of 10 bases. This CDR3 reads CASSLGEGDSNQPQHF. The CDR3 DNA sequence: TGCGCCAGCAGCTTGGGGGAGGGGGATAGCAATCAGCCCCAGCATTTT.

The CDR3, as DNA: TGTGCCAGCAGCTCGCCGGGACAGACAAACACTGAAGCTTTCTTT. Its protein product is CASSSPGQTNTEAFF. V and J are TRBV5-4 and TRBJ1-1; 7 nucleotides align to TRBD1. Trimming removed 3 bases from V and 2 bases from J; junction bases left unmatched: 7. The CDR3 has 15 amino acids. CDR1 is SGHNT and CDR2 is YYREEE in the germline V gene (reference sequence).

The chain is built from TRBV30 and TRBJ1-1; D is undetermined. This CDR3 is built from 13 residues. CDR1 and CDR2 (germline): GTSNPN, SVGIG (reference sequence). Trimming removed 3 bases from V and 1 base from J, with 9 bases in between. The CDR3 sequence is CAWRASGNTEAFF. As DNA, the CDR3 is TGTGCCTGGAGGGCCAGCGGGAACACTGAAGCTTTCTTT.

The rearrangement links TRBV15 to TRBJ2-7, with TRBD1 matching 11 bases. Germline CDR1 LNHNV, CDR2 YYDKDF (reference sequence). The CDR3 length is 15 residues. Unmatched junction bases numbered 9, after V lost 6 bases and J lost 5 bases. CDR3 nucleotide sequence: TGTGCCACCAGTCCGCGGGACAGGGGGATCGACGAGCAGTACTTC. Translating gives CATSPRDRGIDEQYF. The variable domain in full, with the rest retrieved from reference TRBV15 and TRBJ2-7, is DAMVIQNPRYQVTQFGKPVTLSCSQTLNHNVMYWYQQKSSQAPKLLFHYYDKDFNNEADTPDNFQSRRPNTSFCFLDIRSPGLGDTAMYLCATSPRDRGIDEQYFGPGTRLTVT.

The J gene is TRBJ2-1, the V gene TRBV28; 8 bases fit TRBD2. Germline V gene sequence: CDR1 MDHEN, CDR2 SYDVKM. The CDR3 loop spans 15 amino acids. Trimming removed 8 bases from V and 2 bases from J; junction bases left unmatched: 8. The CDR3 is CASEKGGGPYNEQFF. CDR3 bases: TGTGCCAGCGAAAAAGGCGGGGGGCCCTACAATGAGCAGTTCTTC.